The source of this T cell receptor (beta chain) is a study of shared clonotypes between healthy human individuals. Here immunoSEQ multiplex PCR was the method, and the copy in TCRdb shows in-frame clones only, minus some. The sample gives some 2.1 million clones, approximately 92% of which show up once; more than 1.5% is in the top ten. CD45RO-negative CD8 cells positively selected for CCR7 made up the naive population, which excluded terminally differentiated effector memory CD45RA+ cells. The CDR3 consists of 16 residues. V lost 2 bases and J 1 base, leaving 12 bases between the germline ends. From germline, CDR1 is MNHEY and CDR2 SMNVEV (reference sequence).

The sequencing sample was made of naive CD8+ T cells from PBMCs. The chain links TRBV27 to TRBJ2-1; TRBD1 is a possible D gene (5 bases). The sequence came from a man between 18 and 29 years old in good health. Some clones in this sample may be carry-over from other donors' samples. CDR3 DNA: TGTGCCAGCAGTTTAATTGGGGCTTCGTCCTACAATGAGCAGTTCTTC. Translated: CASSLIGASSYNEQFF.